The rows below give T cell receptor beta chains drawn from one sample of a study of radiotherapy plus CTLA-4 blockade in lung cancer. Method: immunoSEQ multiplex PCR; TCRdb's copy keeps in-frame clones and lacks some. The sample includes roughly 69,000 clones, 70% to 80% of them seen just once. Specimen: peripheral blood, collected from a patient treated with radiotherapy plus ipilimumab. Every receptor here comes from a human donor with non-small cell lung cancer whose response to radiotherapy plus ipilimumab could not be evaluated. Some clones in this sample may be carry-over from other donors' samples. CDR3s include the opening cysteine and the closing phenylalanine or tryptophan. The D gene is left open where the match is weak. Not every row has a clone size; where given, it reads once, few, many or a size class.

V gene: TRBV5-6
clone size: .
D gene: .
J gene: TRBJ2-2
CDR3 protein: CASSWRDTGELFF
CDR3 DNA: TGTGCCAGCAGCTGGAGGGACACCGGGGAGCTGTTTTTT

V gene: TRBV5-6
clone size: .
D gene: .
J gene: TRBJ2-3
CDR3 protein: CASSFLSRTVGEYF
CDR3 DNA: TGTGCCAGCAGCTTCCTTTCCCGGACAGTAGGGGAGTATTTT

V gene: TRBV6-5
clone size: .
D gene: .
J gene: TRBJ2-5
CDR3 protein: CASRPVARETQYF
CDR3 DNA: TGTGCCAGCAGACCTGTTGCGAGGGAGACCCAGTACTTC

V gene: TRBV9
clone size: .
D gene: .
J gene: TRBJ2-5
CDR3 protein: CASSQWGGLQETQYF
CDR3 DNA: TGTGCCAGCAGCCAATGGGGGGGCCTCCAAGAGACCCAGTACTTC

V gene: TRBV18
clone size: .
D gene: .
J gene: TRBJ1-1
CDR3 protein: CASSPPGRGRSTEAFF
CDR3 DNA: TGTGCCAGCTCACCCCCCGGTAGGGGCAGGAGTACTGAAGCTTTCTTT

V gene: TRBV5-1
clone size: .
D gene: .
J gene: TRBJ2-5
CDR3 protein: CASSLRDIRETQYF
CDR3 DNA: TGCGCCAGCAGCTTGCGGGACATCCGAGAGACCCAGTACTTC

V gene: TRBV2
clone size: few
D gene: TRBD1
J gene: TRBJ1-5
CDR3 protein: CASSPGTVSQPQHF
CDR3 DNA: TGTGCCAGCAGTCCCGGGACAGTGAGTCAGCCCCAGCATTTT

V gene: TRBV5-1
clone size: .
D gene: .
J gene: TRBJ1-2
CDR3 protein: CASSPNRQSYGYTF
CDR3 DNA: TGCGCCAGCAGCCCCAACAGGCAATCCTATGGCTACACCTTC

V gene: TRBV9
clone size: .
D gene: TRBD2
J gene: TRBJ2-1
CDR3 protein: CASSVDGERGGPYNEQFF
CDR3 DNA: TGTGCCAGCAGCGTAGATGGGGAGCGCGGGGGGCCCTACAATGAGCAGTTCTTC

V gene: TRBV28
clone size: once
D gene: TRBD1
J gene: TRBJ2-5
CDR3 protein: CASSPGDRQETQYF
CDR3 DNA: TGTGCCAGCAGTCCAGGGGACAGACAAGAGACCCAGTACTTC

V gene: TRBV6-6
clone size: .
D gene: TRBD1
J gene: TRBJ1-5
CDR3 protein: CASSYRDRANQPQHF
CDR3 DNA: TGTGCCAGCAGTTACCGTGACAGGGCAAATCAGCCCCAGCATTTT

V gene: TRBV4-1
clone size: .
D gene: .
J gene: TRBJ1-2
CDR3 protein: CASSRGEGVDYGYTF
CDR3 DNA: TGCGCCAGCAGCCGAGGTGAGGGGGTCGACTATGGCTACACCTTC

V gene: TRBV9
clone size: few
D gene: .
J gene: TRBJ1-3
CDR3 protein: CASSNSGESGNTIYF
CDR3 DNA: TGTGCCAGCAGCAACTCAGGGGAATCTGGAAACACCATATATTTT

V gene: TRBV27
clone size: .
D gene: .
J gene: TRBJ1-1
CDR3 protein: CASRQSGATEAFF
CDR3 DNA: TGTGCCAGCAGACAATCAGGGGCCACTGAAGCTTTCTTT

V gene: TRBV7-2
clone size: once
D gene: TRBD2
J gene: TRBJ2-5
CDR3 protein: CASSSGLAGGGETQYF
CDR3 DNA: TGTGCCAGCAGCTCCGGACTAGCGGGGGGGGGAGAGACCCAGTACTTC

V gene: TRBV7-2
clone size: .
D gene: TRBD2
J gene: TRBJ2-3
CDR3 protein: CASSLGLAGVQDTQYF
CDR3 DNA: TGTGCCAGCAGCTTAGGGCTAGCGGGGGTCCAGGATACGCAGTATTTT

V gene: TRBV7-9
clone size: .
D gene: .
J gene: TRBJ1-4
CDR3 protein: CASSSMGGGREAKLFF
CDR3 DNA: TGTGCCAGCAGCTCTATGGGAGGTGGGCGCGAGGCAAAACTGTTTTTT

V gene: TRBV6-6
clone size: .
D gene: TRBD2
J gene: TRBJ2-3
CDR3 protein: CASRPLAGSTDTQYF
CDR3 DNA: TGTGCCAGCAGACCCCTAGCGGGGTCCACAGATACGCAGTATTTT

V gene: TRBV2
clone size: .
D gene: .
J gene: TRBJ1-2
CDR3 protein: CASSESQGRPYGYTF
CDR3 DNA: TGTGCCAGCAGTGAATCACAGGGTAGGCCTTATGGCTACACCTTC

V gene: TRBV6-1
clone size: .
D gene: .
J gene: TRBJ1-1
CDR3 protein: CASSTGLVEAFF
CDR3 DNA: TGTGCCAGCAGTACTGGACTGGTTGAAGCTTTCTTT

V gene: TRBV11-3
clone size: .
D gene: TRBD1
J gene: TRBJ2-1
CDR3 protein: CASSLGQGSYNEQFF
CDR3 DNA: TGTGCCAGCAGCTTAGGACAGGGCTCCTACAATGAGCAGTTCTTC

V gene: TRBV11-3
clone size: .
D gene: .
J gene: TRBJ1-1
CDR3 protein: CASSSPGPNTEAFF
CDR3 DNA: TGTGCCAGCAGCTCCCCTGGGCCGAACACTGAAGCTTTCTTT

V gene: TRBV13
clone size: .
D gene: .
J gene: TRBJ1-4
CDR3 protein: CASSIMQGNEKLFF
CDR3 DNA: TGTGCCAGCAGCATCATGCAGGGGAATGAAAAACTGTTTTTT

V gene: TRBV7-2
clone size: .
D gene: .
J gene: TRBJ2-1
CDR3 protein: CASSLNGGVYNEQFF
CDR3 DNA: TGTGCCAGCAGCTTAAACGGCGGGGTTTACAATGAGCAGTTCTTC

V gene: TRBV6-5
clone size: .
D gene: TRBD1
J gene: TRBJ2-1
CDR3 protein: CASSYSRTGKNEQFF
CDR3 DNA: TGTGCCAGCAGTTACTCTCGGACAGGGAAAAATGAGCAGTTCTTC

V gene: TRBV7-2
clone size: .
D gene: TRBD1
J gene: TRBJ1-6
CDR3 protein: CASSSGRQGTSPLHF
CDR3 DNA: TGTGCCAGCAGCTCGGGGAGACAGGGGACCTCACCCCTCCACTTT

V gene: TRBV5-1
clone size: .
D gene: TRBD1
J gene: TRBJ2-7
CDR3 protein: CASSLGQGGYYEQYF
CDR3 DNA: TGCGCCAGCAGCTTAGGACAGGGCGGGTACTACGAGCAGTACTTC

V gene: TRBV6-5
clone size: once
D gene: TRBD1
J gene: TRBJ1-6
CDR3 protein: CASSTRDRANSPLHF
CDR3 DNA: TGTGCCAGCAGTACCCGGGACAGGGCAAATTCACCCCTCCACTTT

V gene: TRBV11-2
clone size: .
D gene: TRBD1
J gene: TRBJ1-6
CDR3 protein: CASSQTGFNSPLHF
CDR3 DNA: TGTGCCAGCAGCCAGACAGGGTTTAATTCACCCCTCCACTTT

V gene: TRBV28
clone size: .
D gene: .
J gene: TRBJ1-6
CDR3 protein: CASSFAGSSYNSPLHF
CDR3 DNA: TGTGCCAGCAGTTTTGCAGGAAGCTCCTATAATTCACCCCTCCACTTT

V gene: TRBV21-1
clone size: few
D gene: .
J gene: TRBJ1-1
CDR3 protein: CASTPPGQGGRGEAFF
CDR3 DNA: TGTGCCAGCACTCCCCCGGGACAGGGGGGAAGGGGTGAAGCTTTCTTT

V gene: TRBV7-9
clone size: .
D gene: .
J gene: TRBJ1-5
CDR3 protein: CASSLGEGAPHNQPQHF
CDR3 DNA: TGTGCCAGCAGCTTAGGGGAGGGAGCCCCGCACAATCAGCCCCAGCATTTT

V gene: TRBV28
clone size: .
D gene: TRBD1
J gene: TRBJ1-3
CDR3 protein: CASSLYPPRQGASGNTIYF
CDR3 DNA: TGTGCCAGCAGTTTATATCCCCCTCGACAGGGAGCCTCTGGAAACACCATATATTTT

V gene: TRBV18
clone size: .
D gene: .
J gene: TRBJ1-1
CDR3 protein: CASSLSDRLANTEAFF
CDR3 DNA: TGTGCCAGCTCATTAAGCGACAGGTTAGCGAACACTGAAGCTTTCTTT

V gene: TRBV5-1
clone size: .
D gene: TRBD1
J gene: TRBJ2-3
CDR3 protein: CASSLQGEDTQYF
CDR3 DNA: TGCGCCAGCAGCTTACAGGGGGAAGATACGCAGTATTTT

V gene: TRBV7-2
clone size: .
D gene: .
J gene: TRBJ1-2
CDR3 protein: CASSLTLGQPLYGYTF
CDR3 DNA: TGTGCCAGCAGCTTAACCTTAGGACAGCCATTATATGGCTACACCTTC

V gene: TRBV9
clone size: .
D gene: .
J gene: TRBJ2-7
CDR3 protein: CASSVEGGGYEQYF
CDR3 DNA: TGTGCCAGCAGCGTAGAGGGAGGGGGATACGAGCAGTACTTC

V gene: TRBV5-6
clone size: few
D gene: TRBD1
J gene: TRBJ1-2
CDR3 protein: CASSPPGGSGYGYTF
CDR3 DNA: TGTGCCAGCAGCCCACCAGGGGGCTCGGGCTATGGCTACACCTTC

V gene: TRBV6-5
clone size: .
D gene: TRBD1
J gene: TRBJ1-2
CDR3 protein: CASSWGQGSYGYTF
CDR3 DNA: TGTGCCAGCAGTTGGGGACAGGGCAGCTATGGCTACACCTTC